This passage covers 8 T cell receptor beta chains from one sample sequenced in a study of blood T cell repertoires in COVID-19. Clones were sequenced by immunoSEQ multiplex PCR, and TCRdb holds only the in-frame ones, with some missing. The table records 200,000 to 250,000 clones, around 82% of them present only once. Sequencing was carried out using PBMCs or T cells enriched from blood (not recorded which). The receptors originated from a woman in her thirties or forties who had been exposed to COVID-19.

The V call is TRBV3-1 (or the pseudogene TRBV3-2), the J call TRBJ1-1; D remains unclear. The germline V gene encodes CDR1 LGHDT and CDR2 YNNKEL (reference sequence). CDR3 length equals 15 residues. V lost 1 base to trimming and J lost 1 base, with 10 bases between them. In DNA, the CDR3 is TGTGCCAGCAGCCAAGGATTTGCGGGGAACACTGAAGCTTTCTTT. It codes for CASSQGFAGNTEAFF.

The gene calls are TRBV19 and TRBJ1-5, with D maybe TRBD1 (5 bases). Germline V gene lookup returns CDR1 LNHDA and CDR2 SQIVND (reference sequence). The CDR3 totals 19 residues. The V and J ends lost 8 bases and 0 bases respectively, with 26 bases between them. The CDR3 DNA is TGTGCCAGTTCTAATACTCTAGACAGACAGATCTATAGCAATCAGCCCCAGCATTTT. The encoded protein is CASSNTLDRQIYSNQPQHF.

CDR3 amino acids: CASSTTGGAGGNTEAFF. The CDR3 bases are TGTGCCAGCAGCACCACAGGGGGCGCGGGGGGAAACACTGAAGCTTTCTTT. The chain combines TRBV5-4 with TRBJ1-1; 9 nucleotides agree with TRBD1. The V segment lost 4 bases and the J segment 2 bases; nucleotides outside the gene matches: 12. Looked up from germline, CDR1 is SGHNT and CDR2 is YYREEE (reference sequence). CDR3 length: 17 amino acids.

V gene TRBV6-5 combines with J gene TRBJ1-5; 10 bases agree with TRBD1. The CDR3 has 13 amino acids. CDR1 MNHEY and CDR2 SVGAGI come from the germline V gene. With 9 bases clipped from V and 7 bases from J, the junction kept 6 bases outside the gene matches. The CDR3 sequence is CASLRDRGQPQHF. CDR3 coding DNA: TGTGCCAGTCTCCGGGACAGGGGACAGCCCCAGCATTTT.

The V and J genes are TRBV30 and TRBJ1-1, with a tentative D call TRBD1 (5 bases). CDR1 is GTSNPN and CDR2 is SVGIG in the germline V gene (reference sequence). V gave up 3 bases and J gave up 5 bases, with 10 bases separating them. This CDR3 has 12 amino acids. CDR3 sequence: CAWSAGGTEAFF. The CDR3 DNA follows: TGTGCCTGGAGCGCTGGGGGGACTGAAGCTTTCTTT.

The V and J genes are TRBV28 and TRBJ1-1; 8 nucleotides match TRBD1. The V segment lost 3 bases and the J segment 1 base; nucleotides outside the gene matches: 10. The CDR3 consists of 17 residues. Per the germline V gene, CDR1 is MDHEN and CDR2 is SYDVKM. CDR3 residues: CASSFRQGLISNTEAFF. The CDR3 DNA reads TGTGCCAGCAGTTTTCGACAGGGGCTGATATCGAACACTGAAGCTTTCTTT.

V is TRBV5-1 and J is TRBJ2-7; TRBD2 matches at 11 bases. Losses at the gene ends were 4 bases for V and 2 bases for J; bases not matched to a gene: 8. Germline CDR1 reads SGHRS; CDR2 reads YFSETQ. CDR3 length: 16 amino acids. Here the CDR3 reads CASSLTSGVFAYEQYF. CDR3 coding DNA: TGCGCCAGCAGCCTGACTAGCGGGGTGTTCGCCTACGAGCAGTACTTC. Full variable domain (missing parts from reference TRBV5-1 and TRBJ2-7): KAGVTQTPRYLIKTRGQQVTLSCSPISGHRSVSWYQQTPGQGLQFLFEYFSETQRNKGNFPGRFSGRQFSNSRSEMNVSTLELGDSALYLCASSLTSGVFAYEQYFGPGTRLTVT.

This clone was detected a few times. CDR3 sequence: CASSRTGGTNTGELFF. The CDR3, as DNA: TGTGCCAGCAGTCGGACAGGGGGAACGAACACCGGGGAGCTGTTTTTT. J is TRBJ2-2 and V is TRBV7-2, with TRBD1 matching 10 bases. Per the germline V gene, CDR1 is SGHTA and CDR2 is FQGNSA. The CDR3 loop spans 16 amino acids. Trimming cost V 6 bases and J 0 bases; bases outside gene matches: 4.